This T cell receptor (beta chain) was obtained from a study of beta chain features in type 1 diabetes. Between the trimmed V and J ends, which lost 11 bases and 0 bases, there was a span of 13 bases. The germline V gene encodes CDR1 SEHNR and CDR2 FQNEAQ (reference sequence). The CDR3 spans 13 residues. This clone turned up a few times. Its specificity is unknown. Notes on the study in general: Across all four CD4+ subsets, people with type 1 diabetes showed modestly shorter TCRB CDR3s.

Expressed TCRB transcripts were sequenced because the isolated RNA had all been reverse transcribed beforehand. Clones were sequenced by immunoSEQ multiplex PCR, and TCRdb holds only the in-frame ones, with some missing. The sample holds about 360,000 clones; roughly 13% are singletons and the top ten take around 0.0099%. This chain joins TRBV7-9 and TRBJ1-1; possible D gene TRBD1, 6 bases. Input material: naive CD4+ T cells from blood. The TCR originated in a woman aged 18-30 years with type 1 diabetes. CDR3 DNA sequence: TGTGCCCTTAGGACAGAGATGAACACTGAAGCTTTCTTT. Translating gives CALRTEMNTEAFF.